Listed below are T cell receptor beta chains from one sample, sequenced in a study. MiXCR, run by TCRdb on the 5' RACE reads, gives a single entry per CDR3 protein. The sample holds tens of thousands of distinct CDR3 sequences; approximately 26% are singletons and the top ten take 2.2%. Sequencing input: tumor-infiltrating Tregs sorted from the breast tumor. These TCRs come from a female donor with breast cancer. Each CDR3 is given with its conserved first and last residue. A D gene is named only where the DNA matches it firmly. The size field is filled for only some rows; it gives once, few, many or a size class.

cdr3_aa cdr3_nt v_call clone_size j_call d_call
CASSYSSRSQPQHF TGTGCCAGCAGTTACTCGAGCAGAAGTCAGCCCCAGCATTTT TRBV6-6 - TRBJ1-5 -
CASSIGDHSYEQYF TGTGCCAGCAGCATCGGCGACCACTCCTACGAGCAGTACTTC TRBV12-3/TRBV12-4 few TRBJ2-7 -
CSATRNEQYF TGCAGTGCTACTAGAAACGAGCAGTACTTC TRBV20-1 - TRBJ2-7 -
CASSLPRENSPLHF TGTGCCAGCAGCCTACCCAGGGAAAATTCACCCCTCCACTTT TRBV7-9 few TRBJ1-6 -
CASSLTHGTRDTDTQYF TGTGCCAGCAGCTTAACCCACGGGACTAGGGACACAGATACGCAGTATTTT TRBV11-2 - TRBJ2-3 TRBD2
CASKDRGPAKETQYF TGTGCCAGCAAGGACCGAGGACCAGCAAAAGAGACCCAGTACTTC TRBV27 many TRBJ2-5 -
CASSGEQGPTSGYTF TGCGCCAGCAGCGGCGAACAGGGGCCTACTTCTGGCTACACCTTC TRBV5-1 many TRBJ1-2 TRBD1
CASIQTGFSEAFF TGTGCCAGCATCCAGACAGGGTTTTCTGAAGCTTTCTTT TRBV7-9 many TRBJ1-1 TRBD1
CASTSQHNQPQHF TGTGCCAGCACTTCTCAGCACAATCAGCCCCAGCATTTT TRBV12-3/TRBV12-4 few TRBJ1-5 -
CSARLAGAKIYNEQFF TGCAGTGCTAGACTAGCGGGGGCGAAGATCTACAATGAGCAGTTCTTC TRBV20-1 few TRBJ2-1 TRBD2
CASSLAVSRTTNLNTEAFF TGCGCCAGCAGCTTGGCGGTCTCCCGGACAACCAACTTGAACACTGAAGCTTTCTTT TRBV5-1 medium-sized TRBJ1-1 -
CAIGGGSNQPQHF TGTGCCATAGGGGGGGGGAGCAATCAGCCCCAGCATTTT TRBV10-3 few TRBJ1-5 -
CSARSTTLEQYF TGCAGTGCTAGAAGTACAACCCTAGAGCAGTACTTC TRBV20-1 many TRBJ2-7 -
CSATGTEQYF TGCAGTGCTACCGGGACAGAGCAGTACTTC TRBV20-1 - TRBJ2-7 -
CAIGPDWGSGSGANVLTF TGTGCCATAGGACCGGACTGGGGCTCGGGCTCTGGGGCCAACGTCCTGACTTTC TRBV30 - TRBJ2-6 -
CASSSRERNEQFF TGTGCCAGCAGTTCACGGGAGCGCAATGAGCAGTTCTTC TRBV6-2/TRBV6-3 medium-sized TRBJ2-1 -
CASSFPGPNRGLYNEQFF TGTGCCAGCAGTTTCCCGGGGCCAAACAGGGGGCTCTACAATGAGCAGTTCTTC TRBV28 few TRBJ2-1 TRBD1
CASSSQDRGENQPQHF TGTGCCAGCAGCTCCCAAGACAGGGGTGAGAATCAGCCCCAGCATTTT TRBV7-9 once TRBJ1-5 TRBD1
CASSSTGTAGGETQYF TGTGCCAGCAGCTCAACCGGGACAGCCGGGGGGGAGACCCAGTACTTC TRBV9 - TRBJ2-5 -
CASSVEQGATGELFF TGTGCCAGCAGCGTAGAACAGGGGGCCACCGGGGAGCTGTTTTTT TRBV9 few TRBJ2-2 TRBD1
CASSPPGTGALYEQYF TGTGCCAGCTCACCGCCCGGGACAGGGGCATTGTACGAGCAGTACTTC TRBV18 many TRBJ2-7 TRBD1
CASSSPRGDTQYF TGTGCCAGCAGCTCCCCCCGGGGGGATACGCAGTATTTT TRBV13 - TRBJ2-3 -
CTSSLTGAAGELFF TGTACCAGCAGCCTCACAGGAGCGGCCGGGGAGCTGTTTTTT TRBV7-3 - TRBJ2-2 -
CSGRQSNTEAFF TGCAGCGGACGACAGAGCAACACTGAAGCTTTCTTT TRBV29-1 few TRBJ1-1 -
CASRRTASTDTQYF TGTGCCAGCAGACGGACAGCTAGCACAGATACGCAGTATTTT TRBV6-5 many TRBJ2-3 -
CASSVRQVALSNQPQHF TGTGCCAGCAGTGTCAGGCAGGTTGCCTTAAGCAATCAGCCCCAGCATTTT TRBV6-1 - TRBJ1-5 -
CASSTMTRPTNEQFF TGTGCCAGCAGCACAATGACCCGGCCGACCAATGAGCAGTTCTTC TRBV7-2 few TRBJ2-1 -
CASSFQNYEQYF TGTGCCAGCAGTTTCCAGAACTACGAGCAGTACTTC TRBV28 many TRBJ2-7 -
CASSQSEGRSPLHF TGTGCCAGCAGCCAAAGCGAAGGAAGATCACCCCTCCACTTT TRBV3-1 few TRBJ1-6 -
CSVSLGVYTEAFF TGCAGCGTTTCTCTGGGGGTCTACACTGAAGCTTTCTTT TRBV29-1 - TRBJ1-1 -
CASSVSSSYQPQHF TGTGCCAGCAGCGTCAGTTCCAGTTATCAGCCCCAGCATTTT TRBV7-8 many TRBJ1-5 -
CASSLSDRGAPLHF TGCGCCAGCAGCCTATCGGACAGGGGTGCACCCCTCCACTTT TRBV5-1 - TRBJ1-6 TRBD1
CASSYSTKGREFF TGTGCCAGCAGTTACTCGACGAAGGGGAGGGAGTTCTTC TRBV6-2/TRBV6-3 - TRBJ2-1 TRBD2
CASSPGVDEKLFF TGTGCCAGCAGCCCCGGGGTTGATGAAAAACTGTTTTTT TRBV7-8 - TRBJ1-4 -
CASSLSLSGTYNEQFF TGTGCCAGCAGCTTATCACTTAGCGGGACCTACAATGAGCAGTTCTTC TRBV7-9 - TRBJ2-1 TRBD2
CASTIKDREGDTQYF TGTGCCAGCACCATCAAGGACAGGGAGGGAGATACGCAGTATTTT TRBV5-5 - TRBJ2-3 -
CSATGLGFHEQFF TGCAGTGCTACCGGACTAGGATTTCATGAGCAGTTCTTC TRBV20-1 many TRBJ2-1 TRBD2
CASSYSGTSTDTQYF TGTGCCAGCAGTTACTCCGGAACTAGCACAGATACGCAGTATTTT TRBV6-5 few TRBJ2-3 -
CASSFAAGGTDTQYF TGTGCCAGCAGTTTCGCGGCGGGAGGTACAGATACGCAGTATTTT TRBV12-3/TRBV12-4 few TRBJ2-3 TRBD2
CASSFAWTNQPQHF TGCGCCAGCAGCTTTGCCTGGACGAATCAGCCCCAGCATTTT TRBV5-1 - TRBJ1-5 -
CASSRETGREQFF TGTGCCAGCAGCCGCGAAACGGGGCGTGAGCAGTTCTTC TRBV12-3/TRBV12-4 - TRBJ2-1 -
CASGPSGIRAQETQYF TGTGCCAGCGGCCCTTCAGGGATCAGGGCGCAAGAGACCCAGTACTTC TRBV3-1 - TRBJ2-5 -
CASSSGRGYGGYTF TGTGCCAGCAGTTCAGGACGAGGATACGGAGGCTACACCTTC TRBV12-3/TRBV12-4 few TRBJ1-2 -
CASSLYQNTEAFF TGTGCCAGCAGCTTATATCAGAACACTGAAGCTTTCTTT TRBV11-2 - TRBJ1-1 -
CSARGQYLSYNSPLHF TGCAGTGCTAGAGGACAATACCTCTCCTATAATTCACCCCTCCACTTT TRBV20-1 many TRBJ1-6 -
CASSQIQTGSIDEQFF TGTGCCAGCAGTCAAATCCAGACAGGGTCAATTGATGAGCAGTTCTTC TRBV12-3/TRBV12-4 - TRBJ2-1 TRBD1
CASSLSAEGLKTQYF TGTGCCAGCAGCCTGTCAGCCGAGGGGTTAAAGACCCAGTACTTC TRBV7-2 - TRBJ2-5 -
CASSYSVGGPENTEAFF TGTGCCAGCAGTTACTCGGTGGGGGGGCCGGAGAACACTGAAGCTTTCTTT TRBV6-2/TRBV6-3 - TRBJ1-1 -
CASSTSGRYWGELFF TGTGCCAGCAGCACTAGCGGGAGGTACTGGGGGGAGCTGTTTTTT TRBV27 many TRBJ2-2 TRBD2
CASRLGTSGSRGLYEQYF TGTGCCAGCAGGCTGGGGACTAGCGGGAGCCGCGGTCTGTATGAGCAGTACTTC TRBV2 few TRBJ2-7 TRBD2
CASNPRGGDLYEQYF TGTGCCAGCAACCCGCGGGGGGGGGACCTCTACGAGCAGTACTTC TRBV6-5 - TRBJ2-7 TRBD2
CAGTGTTTDF TGTGCCGGCACCGGGACTACAACGGATTTT TRBV7-9 - TRBJ2-3 TRBD2
CSVLGGTEAFF TGCAGCGTCTTAGGGGGGACTGAAGCTTTCTTT TRBV29-1 few TRBJ1-1 -
CASSDRSFHQPQHF TGTGCCAGCAGTGACCGATCGTTCCATCAGCCCCAGCATTTT TRBV25-1 - TRBJ1-5 -
CAGSTTSGRSDEQFF TGTGCCGGCAGTACAACTAGCGGGAGGAGCGATGAGCAGTTCTTC TRBV12-3/TRBV12-4 - TRBJ2-1 TRBD2